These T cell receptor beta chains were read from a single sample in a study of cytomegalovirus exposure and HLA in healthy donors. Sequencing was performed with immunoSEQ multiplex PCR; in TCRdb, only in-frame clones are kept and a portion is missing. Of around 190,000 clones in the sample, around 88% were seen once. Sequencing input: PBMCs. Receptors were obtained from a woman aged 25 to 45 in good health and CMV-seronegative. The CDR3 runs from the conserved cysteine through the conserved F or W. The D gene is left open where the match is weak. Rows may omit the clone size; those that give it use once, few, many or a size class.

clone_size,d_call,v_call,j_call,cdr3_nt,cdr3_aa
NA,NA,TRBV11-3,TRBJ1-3,TGTGCCAGCAGCCCAGATGGACAGCTTCCCTCCTCCTCTGGAAACACCATATATTTT,CASSPDGQLPSSSGNTIYF
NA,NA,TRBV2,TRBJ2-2,TGTGCCAGCAGTGTCAGCCAGGTGAACACCGGGGAGCTGTTTTTT,CASSVSQVNTGELFF
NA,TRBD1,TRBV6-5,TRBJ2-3,TGTGCCAGCAGCGCCGGGACAGGGGGCTCAGATACGCAGTATTTT,CASSAGTGGSDTQYF
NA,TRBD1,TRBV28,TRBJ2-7,TGTGCCAGCATACCCGGGACAGGGGGGTACGAGCAGTACTTC,CASIPGTGGYEQYF
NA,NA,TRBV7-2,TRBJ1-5,TGTGCCAGCAGCTCCCCCGGGTGGGTCAGCAGCAATCAGCCCCAGCATTTT,CASSSPGWVSSNQPQHF
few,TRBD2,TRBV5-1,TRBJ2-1,TGCGCCAGCAGCTTGGCAGGTAGCGGGGGCTTTGACAATGAGCAGTTCTTC,CASSLAGSGGFDNEQFF
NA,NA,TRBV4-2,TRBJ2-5,TGTGCCAGCAGCCACCCGAGATACCAACAAGAGACCCAGTACTTC,CASSHPRYQQETQYF
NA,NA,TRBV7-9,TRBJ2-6,TGTGCCAGCAGCTTTTCCGGGAGCTCTGGGGCCAACGTCCTGACTTTC,CASSFSGSSGANVLTF
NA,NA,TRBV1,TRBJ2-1,TGCACCAGCAGCCGAGACATGGCTAGCGGGGGCCCTCGACTTACCTACAATGAGCAGTTCTTC,CTSSRDMASGGPRLTYNEQFF
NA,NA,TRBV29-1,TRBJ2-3,TGCAGCGTCCAAAGGGACATAACCACAGATACGCAGTATTTT,CSVQRDITTDTQYF
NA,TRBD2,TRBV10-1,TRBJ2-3,TGCGCCAGCATCATAGCGGGAGCGACAGATACGCAGTATTTT,CASIIAGATDTQYF
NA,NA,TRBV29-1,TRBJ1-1,TGCAGCGTTGAAGATCCTCTTTACACTGAAGCTTTCTTT,CSVEDPLYTEAFF
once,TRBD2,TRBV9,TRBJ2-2,TGTGCCAGCAGCGATCTAGCGGGGATGAACACCGGGGAGCTGTTTTTT,CASSDLAGMNTGELFF
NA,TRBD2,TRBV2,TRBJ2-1,TGTGCCGGGGGACTAGCGGCATATAATGAGCAGTTCTTC,CAGGLAAYNEQFF
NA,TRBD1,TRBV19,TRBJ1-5,TGTGCCACCGGACAGGGTAGCAATCAGCCCCAGCATTTT,CATGQGSNQPQHF
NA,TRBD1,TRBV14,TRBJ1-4,TGTGCCAGCAGCCAAGATGGTCGGACAGGGTTTGAAAAACTGTTTTTT,CASSQDGRTGFEKLFF
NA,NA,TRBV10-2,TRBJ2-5,TGCGCCAGCAGTGATGTAAAGGAGGGCTACCAAGAGACCCAGTACTTC,CASSDVKEGYQETQYF
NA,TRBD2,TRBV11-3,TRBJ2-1,TGTGCCAGCAGCTTAGGGACTAGCGGCTACAATGAGCAGTTCTTC,CASSLGTSGYNEQFF
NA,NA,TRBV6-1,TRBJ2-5,TGTGCCAGCAGTGGGCACCCACAAGAGACCCAGTACTTC,CASSGHPQETQYF
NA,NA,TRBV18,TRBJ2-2,TGTGCCAGCTCTCAGCGCGGGGAGCTGTTTTTT,CASSQRGELFF
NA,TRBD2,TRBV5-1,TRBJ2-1,TGCGCCAGCAGCTTGGATAGCGGGGAATACAATGAGCAGTTCTTC,CASSLDSGEYNEQFF
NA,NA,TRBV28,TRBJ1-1,TGTGCCAGCAGCGGTTCGTGGAACACTGAAGCTTTCTTT,CASSGSWNTEAFF
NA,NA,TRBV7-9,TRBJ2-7,TGTGCCAGCAGCAGAGGACAGGCGGGGGAGCAGTACTTC,CASSRGQAGEQYF
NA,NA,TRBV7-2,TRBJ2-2,TGTGCCAGCGGGAGGCTAGTCTTTACCGGGGAGCTGTTTTTT,CASGRLVFTGELFF
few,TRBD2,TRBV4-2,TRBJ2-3,TGTGCCAGCAGCCAAGATCCCCCGGGGGGGACAGATACGCAGTATTTT,CASSQDPPGGTDTQYF
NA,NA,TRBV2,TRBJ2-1,TGTGCCAGCAGTGACGGTAGACTCAATGAGCAGTTCTTC,CASSDGRLNEQFF
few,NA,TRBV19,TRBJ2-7,TGTGCCAGTAGTATGAGTTCGAGGGTCCACGAGCAGTACTTC,CASSMSSRVHEQYF
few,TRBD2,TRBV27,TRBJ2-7,TGTGCCAGCAGTTACAGCGGGAGGGCCTATAAGGGCTACGAGCAGTACTTC,CASSYSGRAYKGYEQYF
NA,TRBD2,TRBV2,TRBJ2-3,TGTGCCAGCAGCCGTACTAGCGGAGGTAGCACAGATACGCAGTATTTT,CASSRTSGGSTDTQYF
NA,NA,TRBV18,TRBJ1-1,TGTGCCAGCTCACCACCAAGGGGCTACAACACTGAAGCTTTCTTT,CASSPPRGYNTEAFF
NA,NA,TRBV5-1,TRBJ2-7,TGCGCCAGCAGCCCCCTCGCGGGGCCGTACGAGCAGTACTTC,CASSPLAGPYEQYF
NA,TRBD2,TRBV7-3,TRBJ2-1,TGTGCCAGCAGCTTAAGACTAGCGGGGGGGAACAATGAGCAGTTCTTC,CASSLRLAGGNNEQFF
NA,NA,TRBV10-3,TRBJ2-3,TGTGCCATCAGTGAGTCGAGGGAGCGCTCGGATACGCAGTATTTT,CAISESRERSDTQYF
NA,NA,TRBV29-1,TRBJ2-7,TGCAGCGTTGTATTAGCCTACGAGCAGTACTTC,CSVVLAYEQYF
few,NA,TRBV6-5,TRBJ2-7,TGTGCCAGCAGCCGGGGCTACGAGCAGTACTTC,CASSRGYEQYF
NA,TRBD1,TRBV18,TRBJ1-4,TGTTCCAGCTCCCCAACTCCACAGGGGGAGTACGAAAAACTGTTTTTT,CSSSPTPQGEYEKLFF
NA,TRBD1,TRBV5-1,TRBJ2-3,TGCGCCAGCACCCGGGGACAGGGTTACGCAGATACGCAGTATTTT,CASTRGQGYADTQYF
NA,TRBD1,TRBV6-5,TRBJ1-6,TGTGCCAGCAGTTCGGACAGGGTATCTAATTCACCCCTCCACTTT,CASSSDRVSNSPLHF
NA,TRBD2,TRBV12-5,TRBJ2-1,TGTGCTAGTGGTCTGGGGGGGGAAAACAATGAGCAGTTCTTC,CASGLGGENNEQFF
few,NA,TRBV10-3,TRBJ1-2,TGTGCCATCAGTGAGAACAGGGCTGAACGCTACACCTTC,CAISENRAERYTF
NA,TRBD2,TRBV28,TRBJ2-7,TGTGCCAGCAGTATCCAGACTAGCGGGGCTACCCCGAGGCGGTACGAGCAGTACTTC,CASSIQTSGATPRRYEQYF
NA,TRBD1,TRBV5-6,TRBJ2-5,TGTGCCAGCAGCTCCACCAGACAGGGAGAGACCCAGTACTTC,CASSSTRQGETQYF
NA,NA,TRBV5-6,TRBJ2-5,TGTGCCAGCAGCGTGACACATATCCAAGAGACCCAGTACTTC,CASSVTHIQETQYF
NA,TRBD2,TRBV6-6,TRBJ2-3,TGTGCCAGCCGGCAGACACTAGCGGGAAGCACAGATACGCAGTATTTT,CASRQTLAGSTDTQYF
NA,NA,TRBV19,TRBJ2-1,TGTGCCAGTAGTATTGGTTCGGGGAGAGCAAATGAGCAGTTCTTC,CASSIGSGRANEQFF
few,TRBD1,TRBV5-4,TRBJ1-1,TGTGCCAGCAGCTGGACAGGGTGGAGCACTGAAGCTTTCTTT,CASSWTGWSTEAFF
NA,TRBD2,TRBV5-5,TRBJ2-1,TGTGCCAGCAGCTTGGCCCCCGCGGGGGCCTACAATGAGCAGTTCTTC,CASSLAPAGAYNEQFF
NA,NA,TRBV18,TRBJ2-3,TGTGCCAGCTCACCGAACTACCGAAGCACAGATACGCAGTATTTT,CASSPNYRSTDTQYF
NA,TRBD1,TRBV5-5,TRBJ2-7,TGTGCCAGCCTACAGGGGGTGACCTACGAGCAGTACTTC,CASLQGVTYEQYF
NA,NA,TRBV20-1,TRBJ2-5,TGCAGTGCTGCCGGGCAAGAGACCCAGTACTTC,CSAAGQETQYF
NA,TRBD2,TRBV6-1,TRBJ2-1,TGTGCCAGTACCCCCGGTAGCGGGAGATGGAATGAGCAGTTCTTC,CASTPGSGRWNEQFF
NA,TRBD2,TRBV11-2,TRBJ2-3,TGTGCCAGCAGCGTCCTAGCGGAGGTGGTAGATACGCAGTATTTT,CASSVLAEVVDTQYF
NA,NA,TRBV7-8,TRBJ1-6,TGTGCCAGCAGCTTAGCGGAAAGGAGCTCCTATAATTCACCCCTCCACTTT,CASSLAERSSYNSPLHF
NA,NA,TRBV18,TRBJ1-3,TGTGCCAGCTCAGAAGGGGCTGGAAACACCATATATTTT,CASSEGAGNTIYF
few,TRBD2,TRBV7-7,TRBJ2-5,TGTGCTAGCGGACCATTAGCGGGAGGAGGAGAGACCCAGTACTTC,CASGPLAGGGETQYF
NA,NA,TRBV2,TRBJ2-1,TGTGCCAGCAGCTCAGACATATCTTACAATGAGCAGTTCTTC,CASSSDISYNEQFF
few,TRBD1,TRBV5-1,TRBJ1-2,TGCGCCAGCAGCCCGGGCTCCGGGACAGGGGGCAACTATGGCTACACCTTC,CASSPGSGTGGNYGYTF
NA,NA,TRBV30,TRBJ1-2,TGTGCCTGGAGTCTTGTAAGGGGCGGCGGCTACACCTTC,CAWSLVRGGGYTF
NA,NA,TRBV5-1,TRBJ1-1,TGCGCCAGCAGCCCTGAATCTTACGGGGGCACTGAAGCTTTCTTT,CASSPESYGGTEAFF